This TCR beta chain stems from a study of shared clonotypes between healthy human individuals. Sequenced by immunoSEQ multiplex PCR; TCRdb stores in-frame clones only, minus some. The repertoire includes over a million clones, roughly 96% of them detected once, and roughly 1.2% sits in the top ten. Negatively enriched CD4+ T cells were divided by CD45RA into naive and memory. For this clone: Its antigen is not identified.

Study results and limitations: Researchers sampled only blood; tissue repertoires likely differ.

V lost 5 bases, J lost 0 bases, and 14 bases lay in between. The CDR3 has 16 amino acids. CDR1 and CDR2 from the germline V gene are SGHVS and FNYEAQ. This TCR was recovered from a man under 40 in good health. Source material: naive CD4+ T cells sorted from blood. Sample subset: CD45RA+ positively selected. The chain combines TRBV7-6 with TRBJ2-1; D is unresolved. The CDR3 is CASSQSAPSSYNEQFF. CDR3 coding DNA: TGTGCCAGCAGCCAATCGGCCCCGAGCTCCTACAATGAGCAGTTCTTC.